Below, 15 T cell receptor beta chains from the same sample are listed, as sequenced in a study of cytomegalovirus exposure and HLA in healthy donors. Here immunoSEQ multiplex PCR was the method, and the copy in TCRdb shows in-frame clones only, minus some. Found here are some 200,000 clones, about 89% of them singletons; the top ten hold 1% to 1.2%. Sequencing input: PBMCs. The source of these receptors is a woman between 18 and 29 years old in good health and CMV-seronegative.

This clone was recorded only once. This rearrangement joins TRBV5-1 to TRBJ1-3; a possible D gene is TRBD1 (6 bases). The CDR3 spans 15 residues. V was trimmed by 4 bases and J by 0 bases, leaving 11 bases between them. The germline V gene encodes CDR1 SGHRS and CDR2 YFSETQ. The CDR3 nucleotides read TGCGCCAGCAGCGATGACAGGACCTCTGGAAACACCATATATTTT. It specifies CASSDDRTSGNTIYF. Full variable domain (outside the CDR3, taken from reference TRBV5-1 and TRBJ1-3): KAGVTQTPRYLIKTRGQQVTLSCSPISGHRSVSWYQQTPGQGLQFLFEYFSETQRNKGNFPGRFSGRQFSNSRSEMNVSTLELGDSALYLCASSDDRTSGNTIYFGEGSWLTVV.

The V call is TRBV6-6, the J call TRBJ2-5, with TRBD2 as a possible D gene (6 bases). The CDR3 is 13 amino acids. From germline, CDR1 is MNHNY and CDR2 SVGAGI (reference sequence). Trimming cost V 6 bases and J 3 bases, with 11 bases left between them. The CDR3 region is CASSAGTEETQYF. In DNA form, the CDR3 reads TGTGCCAGCAGCGCGGGAACCGAAGAGACCCAGTACTTC.

The chain is built from TRBV6-1 and TRBJ2-1; 11 positions match TRBD2. J was trimmed by 13 bases and V by 8 bases; bases with no gene match: 13. The CDR3 runs to 14 residues. The germline gives CDR1 MNHNS, CDR2 SASEGT. CDR3 sequence: CASDTSGSVFEQFF. In DNA, the CDR3 is TGTGCCAGCGATACTAGCGGGAGTGTTTTTGAACAGTTCTTC.

The chain combines TRBV18 with TRBJ1-3; perhaps TRBD1 as D (5 bases). The germline V gene has CDR1 KGHSH and CDR2 LQKENI. The CDR3 extends over 16 amino acids. With 2 bases removed from V and 2 bases from J, the gap between germline ends came to 13 bases. The CDR3 nucleotides read TGTGCCAGCTCACCAGGGACCCCGGGGGCTGGAAACACCATATATTTT. Its translation is CASSPGTPGAGNTIYF.

This chain uses TRBV27 with TRBJ2-7; the D is unclear. Germline V gene data show CDR1 as MNHEY and CDR2 as SMNVEV (reference sequence). CDR3 length: 13 amino acids. The ends were cut back, 3 bases at V and 1 base at J, with 7 bases in the middle. The CDR3 bases are TGTGCCAGCAGTTTGAGATATTCCTACGAGCAGTACTTC. Protein sequence: CASSLRYSYEQYF.

V and J are TRBV5-1 and TRBJ2-7, with 7 bases identical to TRBD1. With 4 bases clipped from V and 6 bases from J, the junction kept 7 bases outside the gene matches. Germline CDR1 SGHRS, CDR2 YFSETQ. There are 13 residues in the CDR3. The CDR3 reads CASSPGPGGEQYF. The CDR3 nucleotides read TGCGCCAGCAGCCCCGGGCCAGGGGGCGAGCAGTACTTC.

This chain links TRBV6-5 with TRBJ1-3, with a weak D call TRBD1 (5 bases). Germline CDR1 is MNHEY and CDR2 is SVGAGI. V was trimmed by 2 bases and J by 3 bases, leaving 5 bases between them. The CDR3 length is 13 residues. The CDR3 is CASSYGHGNTIYF. The DNA for the CDR3 is TGTGCCAGCAGTTACGGACATGGAAACACCATATATTTT.

The chain links TRBV7-2 to TRBJ1-4; D ambiguous. The CDR3 is made up of 15 amino acids. The ends were cut back, 5 bases at V and 0 bases at J, with 10 bases in the middle. The germline V gene encodes CDR1 SGHTA and CDR2 FQGNSA. This CDR3 is CASSVRVATNEKLFF. The CDR3 bases are TGTGCCAGCAGCGTCCGCGTTGCAACTAATGAAAAACTGTTTTTT.

V gene TRBV10-2 combines with J gene TRBJ2-5; 13 bases fit TRBD2. This CDR3 comprises 16 residues. Germline V CDR1 and CDR2: WSHSY, SAAADI. V lost 5 bases and J lost 2; bases outside the gene matches: 5. The CDR3, as DNA: TGCGCCAGCAGTTCTAAGGGACTAGCGGGGCAAGAGACCCAGTACTTC. Residues: CASSSKGLAGQETQYF.

This clone was observed a handful of times. The chain employs TRBV10-3 and TRBJ2-7, with D possibly TRBD1 on 5 matching bases. The CDR3 has 13 amino acids. The V and J ends lost 10 bases and 2 bases respectively, with 15 bases between them. Germline loops: CDR1 ENHRY, CDR2 SYGVKD. CDR3 protein: CASGEKGPYEQYF. The CDR3 DNA follows: TGTGCCAGCGGTGAGAAGGGGCCCTACGAGCAGTACTTC.

This rearrangement joins TRBV5-8 to TRBJ2-7; a possible D gene is TRBD1 (6 bases). This CDR3 is built from 15 residues. The germline gives CDR1 SGHTS, CDR2 YDEGEE. Deletions cut 7 bases from V and 1 base from J, with 18 bases between. As DNA, the CDR3 is TGTGCCAGCCAACTACCAGGGGCTATATCCTACGAGCAGTACTTC. As protein: CASQLPGAISYEQYF. Supplemented by reference TRBV5-8 and TRBJ2-7, the full variable domain reads EAGVTQSPTHLIKTRGQQATLRCSPISGHTSVYWYQQALGLGLQFLLWYDEGEERNRGNFPPRFSGRQFPNYSSELNVNALELEDSALYLCASQLPGAISYEQYFGPGTRLTVT.

This chain joins TRBV14 and TRBJ2-5; no reliable D call. V was cut by 0 bases and J by 2 bases, with 19 bases left in between. The CDR3 has 18 residues. Germline V gene lookup returns CDR1 SGHDN and CDR2 FVKESK. The CDR3: CASSQDLPASGWQETQYF. The CDR3, as DNA: TGTGCCAGCAGCCAAGATCTTCCTGCTTCGGGTTGGCAAGAGACCCAGTACTTC.

CDR3 residues: CASSEKPNAYGYTF. CDR3 coding DNA: TGTGCCAGCAGTGAAAAGCCAAACGCTTATGGCTACACCTTC. The chain combines TRBV2 with TRBJ1-2; D gene ambiguous. The CDR3 sequence is 14 residues long. Germline V gene lookup returns CDR1 SNHLY and CDR2 FYNNEI. Trimming removed 2 bases at V and 5 bases at J, with 12 bases between.

The chain couples TRBV14 to TRBJ1-2; TRBD1 is a possible D gene (6 bases). The CDR3 spans 13 residues. CDR1 is SGHDN and CDR2 is FVKESK in the germline V gene. Trimming took 4 bases from V and 4 from J, leaving 10 bases between them. The CDR3: CASSPPGVYGYTF. CDR3 nucleotide sequence: TGTGCCAGCAGCCCCCCAGGGGTCTATGGCTACACCTTC.

The chain recombines TRBV5-1 with TRBJ1-2, with 7 bases identical to TRBD1. The CDR3 runs 15 residues. CDR1 is SGHRS, CDR2 YFSETQ, per germline. V lost 0 bases, J lost 5 bases, and 7 bases stayed unmatched. The CDR3 here is CASSLGQGVGYGYTF. The DNA for the CDR3 is TGCGCCAGCAGCTTGGGCCAGGGGGTAGGGTATGGCTACACCTTC.